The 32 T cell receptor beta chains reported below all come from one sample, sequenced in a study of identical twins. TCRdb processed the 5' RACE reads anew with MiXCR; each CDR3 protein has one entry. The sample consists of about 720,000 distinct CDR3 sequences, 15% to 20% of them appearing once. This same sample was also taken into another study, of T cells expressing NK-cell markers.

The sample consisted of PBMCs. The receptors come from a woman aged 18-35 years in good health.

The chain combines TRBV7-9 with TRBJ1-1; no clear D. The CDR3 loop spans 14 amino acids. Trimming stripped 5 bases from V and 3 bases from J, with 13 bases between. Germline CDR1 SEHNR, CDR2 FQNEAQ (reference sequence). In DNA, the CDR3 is TGTGCCAGCAGCCCCCATACGGGGTACACTGAAGCTTTCTTT. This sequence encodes CASSPHTGYTEAFF.

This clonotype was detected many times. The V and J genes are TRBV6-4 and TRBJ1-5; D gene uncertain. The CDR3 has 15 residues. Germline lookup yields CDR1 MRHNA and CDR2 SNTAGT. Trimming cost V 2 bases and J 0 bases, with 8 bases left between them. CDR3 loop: CASSDVSHSNQPQHF. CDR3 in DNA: TGTGCCAGCAGTGACGTGAGCCATAGCAATCAGCCCCAGCATTTT.

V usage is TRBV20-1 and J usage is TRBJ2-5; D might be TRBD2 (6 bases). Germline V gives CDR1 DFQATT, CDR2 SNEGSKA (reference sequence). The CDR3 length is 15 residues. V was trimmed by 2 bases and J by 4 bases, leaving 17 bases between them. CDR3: CSARLPSAGGETQYF. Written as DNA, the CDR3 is TGCAGTGCTAGATTGCCTAGCGCGGGCGGAGAGACCCAGTACTTC.

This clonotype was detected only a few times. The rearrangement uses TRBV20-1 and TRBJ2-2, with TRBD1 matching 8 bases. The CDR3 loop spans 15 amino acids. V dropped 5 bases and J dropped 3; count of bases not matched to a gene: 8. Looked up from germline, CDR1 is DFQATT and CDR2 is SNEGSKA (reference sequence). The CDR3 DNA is TGCAGTGCTTCACAGGGGGTAGACTACACCGGGGAGCTGTTTTTT. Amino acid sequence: CSASQGVDYTGELFF.

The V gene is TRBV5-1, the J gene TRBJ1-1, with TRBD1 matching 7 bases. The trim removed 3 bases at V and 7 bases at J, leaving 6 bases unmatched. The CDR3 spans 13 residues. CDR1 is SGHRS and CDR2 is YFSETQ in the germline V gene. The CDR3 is CASSWDSAFEAFF. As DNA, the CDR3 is TGCGCCAGCAGCTGGGACAGCGCCTTTGAAGCTTTCTTT. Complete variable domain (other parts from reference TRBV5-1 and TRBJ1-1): KAGVTQTPRYLIKTRGQQVTLSCSPISGHRSVSWYQQTPGQGLQFLFEYFSETQRNKGNFPGRFSGRQFSNSRSEMNVSTLELGDSALYLCASSWDSAFEAFFGQGTRLTVV.

In DNA form, the CDR3 reads TGCGCCAGCAGCTTGGGATTCACTGAGCAGTTCTTC. Its protein product is CASSLGFTEQFF. The chain carries TRBV5-1 and TRBJ2-1; no clear D. The germline V and J ends were trimmed by 0 bases and 9 bases, with 7 bases remaining between them. The CDR3 contains 12 residues. CDR1 is SGHRS and CDR2 is YFSETQ in the germline V gene. The full variable domain, completed using reference TRBV5-1 and TRBJ2-1, is KAGVTQTPRYLIKTRGQQVTLSCSPISGHRSVSWYQQTPGQGLQFLFEYFSETQRNKGNFPGRFSGRQFSNSRSEMNVSTLELGDSALYLCASSLGFTEQFFGPGTRLTVL.

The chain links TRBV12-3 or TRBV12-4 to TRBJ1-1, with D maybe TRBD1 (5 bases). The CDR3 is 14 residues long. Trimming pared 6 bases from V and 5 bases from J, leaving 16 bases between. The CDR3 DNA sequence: TGTGCCAGCAGGGGTCGGCAGGGATTAACTGAAGCTTTCTTT. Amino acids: CASRGRQGLTEAFF.

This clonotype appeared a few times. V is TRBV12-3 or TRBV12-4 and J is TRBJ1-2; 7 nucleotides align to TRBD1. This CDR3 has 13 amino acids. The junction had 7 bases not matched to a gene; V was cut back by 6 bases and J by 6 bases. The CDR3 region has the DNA TGTGCCAGCAGCCGCGACAGGGCGCATGGCTACACCTTC. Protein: CASSRDRAHGYTF.

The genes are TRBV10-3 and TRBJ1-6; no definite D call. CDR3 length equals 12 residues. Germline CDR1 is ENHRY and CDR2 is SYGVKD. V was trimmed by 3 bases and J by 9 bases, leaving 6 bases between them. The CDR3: CAISDPASPLHF. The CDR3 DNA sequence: TGTGCCATCAGTGATCCTGCTTCACCCCTCCACTTT.

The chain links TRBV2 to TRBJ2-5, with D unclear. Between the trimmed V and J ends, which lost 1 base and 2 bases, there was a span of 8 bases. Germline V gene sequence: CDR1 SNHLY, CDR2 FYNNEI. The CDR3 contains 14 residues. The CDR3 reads CASSEDTAQETQYF. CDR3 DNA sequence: TGTGCCAGCAGTGAAGACACAGCACAAGAGACCCAGTACTTC.

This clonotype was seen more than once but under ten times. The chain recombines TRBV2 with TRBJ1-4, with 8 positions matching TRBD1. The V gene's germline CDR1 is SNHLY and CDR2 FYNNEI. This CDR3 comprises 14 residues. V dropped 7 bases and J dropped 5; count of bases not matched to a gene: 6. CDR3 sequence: CASTPGQENEKLFF. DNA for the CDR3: TGTGCCAGCACCCCGGGACAGGAAAATGAAAAACTGTTTTTT. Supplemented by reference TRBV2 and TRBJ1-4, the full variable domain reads EPEVTQTPSHQVTQMGQEVILRCVPISNHLYFYWYRQILGQKVEFLVSFYNNEISEKSEIFDDQFSVERPDGSNFTLKIRSTKLEDSAMYFCASTPGQENEKLFFGSGTQLSVL.

This CDR3 is CASSSTGLGYGYTF. The CDR3 DNA reads as TGTGCCAGCAGTAGCACAGGGCTGGGCTATGGCTACACCTTC. J is TRBJ1-2 and V is TRBV2, with TRBD1 as a possible D gene (6 bases). The V and J ends lost 5 bases and 4 bases respectively, with 14 bases between them. CDR3 length: 14 amino acids. The germline V gene encodes CDR1 SNHLY and CDR2 FYNNEI.

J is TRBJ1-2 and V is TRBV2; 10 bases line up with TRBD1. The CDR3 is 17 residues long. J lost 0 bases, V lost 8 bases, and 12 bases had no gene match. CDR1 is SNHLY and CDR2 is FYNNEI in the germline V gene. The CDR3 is CASEKPGTGASNYGYTF. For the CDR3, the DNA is TGTGCCAGCGAGAAACCCGGGACAGGGGCGTCTAACTATGGCTACACCTTC.

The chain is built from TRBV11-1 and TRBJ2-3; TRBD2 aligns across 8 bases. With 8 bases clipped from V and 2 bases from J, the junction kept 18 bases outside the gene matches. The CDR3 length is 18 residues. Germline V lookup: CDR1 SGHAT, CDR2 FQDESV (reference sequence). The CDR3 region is CASPQAGERESYTDTQYF. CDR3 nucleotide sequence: TGTGCCAGCCCCCAGGCGGGGGAGCGGGAGAGTTACACAGATACGCAGTATTTT.

DNA of the CDR3: TGCGCCAGCAGACAGGGATCCCGCAATGAGCAGTTCTTC. Translation gives CASRQGSRNEQFF. This chain uses TRBV5-1 with TRBJ2-1; D might be TRBD1 (6 bases). CDR1 SGHRS and CDR2 YFSETQ come from the germline V gene. V lost 5 bases and J 6 bases, leaving 12 bases between the germline ends. CDR3 length: 13 residues.

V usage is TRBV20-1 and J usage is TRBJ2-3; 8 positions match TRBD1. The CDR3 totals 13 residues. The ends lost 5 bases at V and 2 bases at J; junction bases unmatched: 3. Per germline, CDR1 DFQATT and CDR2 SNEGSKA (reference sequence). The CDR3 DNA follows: TGCAGTGCTCACAGGGGGTTCACAGATACGCAGTATTTT. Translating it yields CSAHRGFTDTQYF.

The CDR3 is CASSDAPTRNTGELFF. CDR3 nucleotide sequence: TGCGCCAGCAGTGACGCCCCTACCAGGAACACCGGGGAGCTGTTTTTT. This rearrangement joins TRBV10-1 to TRBJ2-2; no definite D call. Germline-derived CDR1 and CDR2 are WNHNN and SYGVQD (reference sequence). Trimming removed 3 bases at V and 1 base at J, with 12 bases between. The CDR3 loop spans 16 amino acids.

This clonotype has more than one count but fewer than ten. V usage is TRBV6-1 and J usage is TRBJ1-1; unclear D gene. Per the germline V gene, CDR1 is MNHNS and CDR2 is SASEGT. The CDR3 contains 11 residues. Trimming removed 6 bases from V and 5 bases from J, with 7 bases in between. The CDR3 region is CASRTGTEAFF. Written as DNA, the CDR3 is TGTGCCAGCAGGACCGGAACTGAAGCTTTCTTT.

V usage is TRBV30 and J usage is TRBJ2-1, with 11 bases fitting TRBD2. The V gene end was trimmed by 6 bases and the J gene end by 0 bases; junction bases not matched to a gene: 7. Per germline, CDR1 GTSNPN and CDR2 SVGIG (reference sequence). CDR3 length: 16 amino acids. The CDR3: CACRIAGGSSYNEQFF. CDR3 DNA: TGTGCCTGTAGAATAGCGGGAGGGAGCTCCTACAATGAGCAGTTCTTC.

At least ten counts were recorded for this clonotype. Written as DNA, the CDR3 is TGCAGTGCTCCGAAAAGCTCCTACAATGAGCAGTTCTTC. Protein product: CSAPKSSYNEQFF. The chain joins TRBV20-1 to TRBJ2-1, with D uncertain. There are 13 residues in the CDR3. Germline CDR1 and CDR2: DFQATT and SNEGSKA (reference sequence). V was cut by 5 bases and J by 0 bases, with 8 bases left in between.

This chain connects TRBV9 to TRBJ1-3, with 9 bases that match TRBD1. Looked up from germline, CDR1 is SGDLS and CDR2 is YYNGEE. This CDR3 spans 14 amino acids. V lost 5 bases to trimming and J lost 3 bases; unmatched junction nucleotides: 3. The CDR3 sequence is CASSTGGSGNTIYF. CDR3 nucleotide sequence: TGTGCCAGCAGTACAGGGGGCAGTGGAAACACCATATATTTT.

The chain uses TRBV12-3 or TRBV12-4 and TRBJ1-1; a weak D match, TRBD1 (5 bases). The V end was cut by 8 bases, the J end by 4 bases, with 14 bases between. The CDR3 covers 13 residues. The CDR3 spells CASELRGVTEAFF. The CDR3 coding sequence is TGTGCCAGCGAGTTAAGAGGGGTCACTGAAGCTTTCTTT.

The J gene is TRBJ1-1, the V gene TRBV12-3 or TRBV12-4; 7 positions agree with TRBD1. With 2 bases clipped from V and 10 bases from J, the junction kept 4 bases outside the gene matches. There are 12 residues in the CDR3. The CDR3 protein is CASSLIPGGAFF. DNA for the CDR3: TGTGCCAGCAGTTTAATCCCAGGGGGAGCTTTCTTT.

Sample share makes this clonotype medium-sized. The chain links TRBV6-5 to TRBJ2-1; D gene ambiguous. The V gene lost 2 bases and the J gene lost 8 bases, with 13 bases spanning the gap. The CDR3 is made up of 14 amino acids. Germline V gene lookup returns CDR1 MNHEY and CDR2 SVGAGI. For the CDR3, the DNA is TGTGCCAGCAGTTACGGGGTACGTCCCGATGAGCAGTTCTTC. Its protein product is CASSYGVRPDEQFF.

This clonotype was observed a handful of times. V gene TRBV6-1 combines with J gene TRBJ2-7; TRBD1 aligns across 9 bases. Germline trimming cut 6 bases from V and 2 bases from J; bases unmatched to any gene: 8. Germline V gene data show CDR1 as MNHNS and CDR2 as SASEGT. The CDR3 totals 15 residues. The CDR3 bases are TGTGCCAGCAGGCTATCGTACAGGGGGCCCTACGAGCAGTACTTC. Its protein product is CASRLSYRGPYEQYF.

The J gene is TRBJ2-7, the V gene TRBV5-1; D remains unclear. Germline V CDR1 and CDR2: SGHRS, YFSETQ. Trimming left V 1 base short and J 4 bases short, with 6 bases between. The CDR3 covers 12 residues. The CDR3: CASSLIQYEQYF. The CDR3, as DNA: TGCGCCAGCAGCTTGATACAATACGAGCAGTACTTC.

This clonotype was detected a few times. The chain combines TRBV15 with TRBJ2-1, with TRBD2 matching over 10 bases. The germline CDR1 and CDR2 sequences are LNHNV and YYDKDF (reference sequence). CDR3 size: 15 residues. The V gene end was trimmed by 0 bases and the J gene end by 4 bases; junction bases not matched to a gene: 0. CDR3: CATSRETSGYNEQFF. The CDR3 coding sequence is TGTGCCACCAGCAGAGAGACTAGCGGGTACAATGAGCAGTTCTTC.

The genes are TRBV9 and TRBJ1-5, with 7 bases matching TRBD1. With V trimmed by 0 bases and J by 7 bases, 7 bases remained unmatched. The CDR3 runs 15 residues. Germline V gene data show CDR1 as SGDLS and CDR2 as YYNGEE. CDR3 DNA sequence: TGTGCCAGCAGCGTAGCTCCAGGGGGGGCACAGCCCCAGCATTTT. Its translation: CASSVAPGGAQPQHF.

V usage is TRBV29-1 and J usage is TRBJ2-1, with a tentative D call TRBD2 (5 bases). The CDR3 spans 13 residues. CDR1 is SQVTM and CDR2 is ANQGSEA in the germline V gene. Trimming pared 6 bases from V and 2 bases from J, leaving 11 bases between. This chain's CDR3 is CSVRGRAYNEQFF. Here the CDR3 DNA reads TGCAGCGTCCGGGGTCGTGCCTACAATGAGCAGTTCTTC.

The CDR3 nucleotides read TGTGCCAGCAGTTACCTGGATCAAGCTTTCTTT. Amino acid sequence: CASSYLDQAFF. V and J are TRBV6-5 and TRBJ1-1, with D uncertain. Germline V lookup: CDR1 MNHEY, CDR2 SVGAGI. V lost 2 bases and J lost 9, with 7 bases in between. CDR3 size: 11 residues.

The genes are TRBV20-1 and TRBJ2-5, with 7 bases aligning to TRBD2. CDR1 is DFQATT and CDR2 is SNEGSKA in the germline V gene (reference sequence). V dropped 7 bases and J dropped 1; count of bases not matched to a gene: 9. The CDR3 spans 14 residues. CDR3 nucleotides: TGCAGTGGCCTGCGGGGCGGGAGCCAAGAGACCCAGTACTTC. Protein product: CSGLRGGSQETQYF.

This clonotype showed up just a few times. The CDR3 protein is CATYPVAYEQYF. CDR3 nucleotides: TGTGCCACCTACCCGGTGGCCTACGAGCAGTACTTC. This chain connects TRBV10-3 to TRBJ2-7; unclear D gene. With 10 bases removed from V and 2 bases from J, the gap between germline ends came to 12 bases. CDR1 and CDR2 (germline): ENHRY, SYGVKD. The CDR3 has 12 residues.